Listed below are T cell receptor beta chains from one sample, sequenced in a study of blood T cell repertoires in COVID-19. Only in-frame clones appear in the TCRdb table, and some are missing; sequencing was by immunoSEQ multiplex PCR. Among 350,000 to 450,000 clones listed, around 83% were seen once. What was sequenced was PBMCs or T cells enriched from blood (not recorded which). The receptors stem from a woman aged 45 to 65 who had recovered from COVID-19. Each CDR3 is given with its conserved first and last residue. The D gene is left open where the match is weak. Size values are once, few and many counts, or a class for expanded clones, and some rows have none.

clone size	J gene	D gene	V gene	CDR3 DNA	CDR3 protein
NA	TRBJ1-2	TRBD1	TRBV7-2	TGTGCCAGCAGAGAGAGTTCAGGACAGGGCTATGGCTACACCTTC	CASRESSGQGYGYTF
NA	TRBJ1-5	NA	TRBV13	TGTGCCAGCAGCCTGCAGGGGCCCCATCAGCCCCAGCATTTT	CASSLQGPHQPQHF
many	TRBJ1-1	NA	TRBV19	TGTGCCAGTAGTATTCGGGATGCTGAAGCTTTCTTT	CASSIRDAEAFF
NA	TRBJ2-6	TRBD1	TRBV13	TGTGCCAGCAGCATCCAAAAAGTCGGGACAGGGGCACCTGGGGCCAACGTCCTGACTTTC	CASSIQKVGTGAPGANVLTF
NA	TRBJ2-1	TRBD2	TRBV19	TGTGCCAGTAGTATCGAGCGGGAGAGCGAGTTCTTC	CASSIERESEFF
once	TRBJ1-1	NA	TRBV7-8	TGTGCCAGCAGCTTAGCGGGGGCTTTCCGCTGGGGGACTGAAGCTTTCTTT	CASSLAGAFRWGTEAFF
NA	TRBJ2-1	TRBD1	TRBV7-8	TGTGCCAGCAGCTTAGCGGGACAGGGCTACAATGAGCAGTTCTTC	CASSLAGQGYNEQFF
NA	TRBJ2-1	NA	TRBV11-2	TGTGCCAGCAGCTCCGGACTAACACCCAATGAGCAGTTCTTC	CASSSGLTPNEQFF
once	TRBJ2-3	NA	TRBV15	TGTGCCACCAGCAGTCGGACAGCCCGCACAGATACGCAGTATTTT	CATSSRTARTDTQYF
NA	TRBJ2-2	NA	TRBV19	TGTGCCAGTAGTAGAGGGGGGGGCAGCCGGAACACCGGGGAGCTGTTTTTT	CASSRGGGSRNTGELFF
NA	TRBJ2-2	TRBD1	TRBV30	TGTGCCTGGAGCACCGGGACAGGGGGCCCCGGGGAGCTGTTTTTT	CAWSTGTGGPGELFF
few	TRBJ1-2	NA	TRBV19	TGTGCCAGTAGAAGTCCGGGACACCGGGATTATGGCTACACCTTC	CASRSPGHRDYGYTF
few	TRBJ1-2	TRBD1	TRBV13	TGTGCCAGCAGCTTAGTGGACAGGGTTTATGGCTACACCTTC	CASSLVDRVYGYTF
NA	TRBJ1-1	NA	TRBV7-2	TGTGCCAGCAGCTTATCGGCCGGGTTGCGAGCTTTCTTT	CASSLSAGLRAFF
NA	TRBJ1-1	TRBD1	TRBV18	TGTGCCAGCTCATCGCGACAGGGGGGCACTGAAGCTTTCTTT	CASSSRQGGTEAFF
NA	TRBJ1-2	TRBD1	TRBV19	TGTGCCAGTAGTATAGGGACAGGCCTTATGGGCCCCCTGATCCGCTATGGCTACACCTTC	CASSIGTGLMGPLIRYGYTF
once	TRBJ2-4	NA	TRBV5-6	TGTGCCAGCAGCTTTGGCGGGAAGGACATTCAGTACTTC	CASSFGGKDIQYF
NA	TRBJ2-3	TRBD2	TRBV6-2/TRBV6-3	TGTGCCAGCAGTTACCCGACTAGCGGGAATACAGATACGCAGTATTTT	CASSYPTSGNTDTQYF
NA	TRBJ2-3	TRBD1	TRBV28	TGTGCCAGCAGTTCAATAAAAACCGGGACAGTACCCACAGATACGCAGTATTTT	CASSSIKTGTVPTDTQYF
few	TRBJ1-2	NA	TRBV28	TGTGCCAGCGGCAGGCCCTTTAACTATGGCTACACCTTC	CASGRPFNYGYTF
few	TRBJ2-5	TRBD2	TRBV2	TGTGCCAGCAGCCTATTGTCTAGCGGGGGGATCCAAGAGACCCAGTACTTC	CASSLLSSGGIQETQYF
few	TRBJ2-2	TRBD1	TRBV18	TGTGCCAGCTCCCTAACACAGGGGGCCACCGGGGAGCTGTTTTTT	CASSLTQGATGELFF
NA	TRBJ1-2	TRBD1	TRBV3-1/TRBV3-2	TGTGCCAGCAGACACAGGGGCTCAAACTATGGCTACACCTTC	CASRHRGSNYGYTF
NA	TRBJ2-1	NA	TRBV4-1	TGCGCCAGCAGCCAAGATCCCCCCCAGCGTAGCTCCTACAATGAGCAGTTCTTC	CASSQDPPQRSSYNEQFF
NA	TRBJ2-7	NA	TRBV2	TGTGCCAGCAGTGAGGAAGCAAGGGCCCCAGGGTACGAGCAGTACTTC	CASSEEARAPGYEQYF
NA	TRBJ2-1	TRBD2	TRBV3-1/TRBV3-2	TGTGCCAGCAGCCCCTTCACGGGAGGGCCGCGGAATGAGCAGTTCTTC	CASSPFTGGPRNEQFF
NA	TRBJ2-2	NA	TRBV25-1	TGTGCCAGCAGTGAAGTCGGCAGGGTTGGGAACACCGGGGAGCTGTTTTTT	CASSEVGRVGNTGELFF
NA	TRBJ2-2	NA	TRBV5-1	TGCGCCAGCAGCGAGGCCGGGGAGCTGTTTTTT	CASSEAGELFF
NA	TRBJ1-5	NA	TRBV6-5	TGTGCCAGCTGTCCAGGGGGCAATCAGCCCCAGCATTTT	CASCPGGNQPQHF
few	TRBJ1-1	TRBD1	TRBV15	TGTGCCACCAGCAGAGACCTGGGACAGCCGAACACTGAAGCTTTCTTT	CATSRDLGQPNTEAFF
NA	TRBJ1-3	NA	TRBV27	TGTGCCAGCAGTTACGACAGGGGAAACACCATATATTTT	CASSYDRGNTIYF
NA	TRBJ1-5	NA	TRBV2	TGTGCCAGCGCCGGGGTGGGCAATCAGCCCCAGCATTTT	CASAGVGNQPQHF
NA	TRBJ1-6	NA	TRBV7-2	TGTGCCAGCAGCCTAGGGACTACGAATAATTCACCCCTCCACTTT	CASSLGTTNNSPLHF
NA	TRBJ1-1	NA	TRBV30	TGTGCCTGGAAAGCCCTTATACAGGGTGAAGCTTTCTTT	CAWKALIQGEAFF
NA	TRBJ1-1	NA	TRBV7-2	TGTGCCAGCACCGTCGACGGGGTCCCCCGAACTGAAGCTTTCTTT	CASTVDGVPRTEAFF
NA	TRBJ2-3	NA	TRBV5-1	TGCGCCAGCAGCTTGGACCCCTTAGAGCGGGTGACAGATACGCAGTATTTT	CASSLDPLERVTDTQYF
NA	TRBJ2-5	TRBD2	TRBV5-6	TGTGCCAGCAACAATAAGGCGGCTAGCGGGAGGAAGACCCAGTACTTC	CASNNKAASGRKTQYF
once	TRBJ2-1	NA	TRBV12-3/TRBV12-4	TGTGCCAGCAGTCCCAGGGATGAGCAGTTCTTC	CASSPRDEQFF
NA	TRBJ1-2	TRBD1	TRBV30	TGTGCCTGGAGCCGGACAGGGGGCCCCTATGGCTACACCTTC	CAWSRTGGPYGYTF
NA	TRBJ2-7	NA	TRBV4-3	TGCGCCAGCAGCCAAGACGGGCTAGCTTGGGAGCAGTACTTC	CASSQDGLAWEQYF
once	TRBJ1-1	NA	TRBV2	TGTGCCAGCAGACGGGAGAGAATGAACACTGAAGCTTTCTTT	CASRRERMNTEAFF
NA	TRBJ2-7	TRBD1	TRBV5-1	TGCGCCAGCAGCTTGACCGGGACAGGTTCCTACGAGCAGTACTTC	CASSLTGTGSYEQYF
NA	TRBJ1-6	NA	TRBV7-3	TGTGCCAGCAGCTTAAACAGCTATAATTCACCCCTCCACTTT	CASSLNSYNSPLHF
NA	TRBJ2-1	TRBD2	TRBV7-9	TGTGCCAGCAGCAGGACTAGCGGGCTTAGAGACAATGAGCAGTTCTTC	CASSRTSGLRDNEQFF
NA	TRBJ1-2	TRBD1	TRBV19	TGTGCCAGTAGTATGGGACAGGGGAATCCGTATGGCTACACCTTC	CASSMGQGNPYGYTF
NA	TRBJ2-5	TRBD1	TRBV5-1	TGCGCCAGCAGCCCCCCGACAGGGACCGGCTTGGAGACCCAGTACTTC	CASSPPTGTGLETQYF
NA	TRBJ2-5	NA	TRBV4-3	TGCGCCAGCAGCCCGGGACTTACGGGGATGGAGACCCAGTACTTC	CASSPGLTGMETQYF
NA	TRBJ1-1	NA	TRBV7-3	TGTGCCAGCAGCTTCCAGGGGTACGTTGGCACTGAAGCTTTCTTT	CASSFQGYVGTEAFF